These 19 T cell receptor beta chains came from one sample sequenced in a study of blood T cell repertoires in COVID-19. Profiled with immunoSEQ multiplex PCR; TCRdb holds only in-frame clones, not every one. Here the sample spans roughly 210,000 clones, around 90% being singletons. The sample was peripheral blood. The receptors were sampled from a man in his 70s with acute or convalescent COVID-19.

This CDR3 is CASSPSGTGGYEQYF. The CDR3 DNA reads TGTGCCAGTAGTCCTTCGGGGACAGGGGGCTACGAGCAGTACTTC. The chain is built from TRBV19 and TRBJ2-7, with 11 positions matching TRBD1. V shed 5 bases and J 3 bases; nucleotides not matched to a gene: 6. The CDR3 is 15 amino acids. The germline gives CDR1 LNHDA, CDR2 SQIVND (reference sequence).

The chain employs TRBV6-5 and TRBJ2-7; D gene ambiguous. The CDR3 has 11 amino acids. Trimming took 6 bases from V and 4 from J, leaving 7 bases between them. Germline CDR1 is MNHEY and CDR2 is SVGAGI. The CDR3 DNA follows: TGTGCCAGCAGCGTCACTTACGAGCAGTACTTC. Protein sequence: CASSVTYEQYF.

This chain links TRBV7-9 with TRBJ1-2, with D maybe TRBD1 (6 bases). This CDR3 has 13 amino acids. V was pared by 3 bases and J by 8 bases, with 13 bases between. Germline V gene lookup returns CDR1 SEHNR and CDR2 FQNEAQ (reference sequence). The CDR3: CASSFGPGDGYTF. CDR3 DNA: TGTGCCAGCAGCTTCGGTCCAGGGGACGGCTACACCTTC.

The rearrangement joins TRBV30 to TRBJ1-2; D may be TRBD1 (6 bases). Germline V CDR1 and CDR2: GTSNPN, SVGIG (reference sequence). The CDR3 is 14 amino acids. Trimming pared 4 bases from V and 4 bases from J, leaving 16 bases between. This CDR3 reads CAWTREQGSYGYTF. CDR3 coding DNA: TGTGCCTGGACTCGGGAACAGGGCAGCTATGGCTACACCTTC.

V is TRBV15 and J is TRBJ2-7; D is uncertain. Germline V CDR1 and CDR2: LNHNV, YYDKDF (reference sequence). Trimming took off 0 bases at V and 6 bases at J, with 9 bases between the two ends. There are 13 residues in the CDR3. CDR3 sequence (DNA): TGTGCCACCAGCAGAGATAATACGGGCGAGCAGTACTTC. This translates into CATSRDNTGEQYF.

The chain recombines TRBV18 with TRBJ1-5; the D is unclear. CDR3 size: 14 residues. Per the germline V gene, CDR1 is KGHSH and CDR2 is LQKENI. The V and J ends lost 2 bases and 4 bases respectively, with 9 bases between them. CDR3 amino acids: CASSPAPWNQPQHF. Here the CDR3 DNA reads TGTGCCAGCTCACCAGCGCCCTGGAATCAGCCCCAGCATTTT.

The chain carries TRBV28 and TRBJ2-5, with D unclear. Trimming stripped 10 bases from V and 3 bases from J, with 9 bases between. Germline values: CDR1 MDHEN, CDR2 SYDVKM. The CDR3 contains 11 residues. The CDR3 nucleotides read TGTGCCACCACCCGCGAAGAGACCCAGTACTTC. It is translated as CATTREETQYF.

V and J are TRBV3-1 (or the pseudogene TRBV3-2) and TRBJ1-3, with 7 bases fitting TRBD1. Trimming cost V 1 base and J 4 bases; bases outside gene matches: 7. There are 16 residues in the CDR3. From germline, CDR1 is LGHDT and CDR2 YNNKEL (reference sequence). DNA of the CDR3: TGTGCCAGCAGCCAAGCGGGAGGGACAGTCGGAAACACCATATATTTT. Amino acids: CASSQAGGTVGNTIYF.

A few counts support this clone. The rearrangement joins TRBV12-3 or TRBV12-4 to TRBJ2-2, with 7 bases fitting TRBD1. Trimming cost V 3 bases and J 6 bases; bases outside gene matches: 1. The CDR3 is 13 amino acids. The CDR3 reads CASSLQGAGELFF. In DNA form, the CDR3 reads TGTGCCAGCAGTTTGCAGGGGGCCGGGGAGCTGTTTTTT.

The V call is TRBV19, the J call TRBJ2-5; D is perhaps TRBD2 (7 bases). The germline gives CDR1 LNHDA, CDR2 SQIVND (reference sequence). Trimming left V 3 bases short and J 5 bases short, with 16 bases between. The CDR3 length is 15 residues. The CDR3 loop is CASSIRGGGWETQYF. The CDR3 bases are TGTGCCAGTAGTATTAGGGGGGGCGGATGGGAGACCCAGTACTTC. The variable domain in full, completed from reference TRBV19 and TRBJ2-5, reads DGGITQSPKYLFRKEGQNVTLSCEQNLNHDAMYWYRQDPGQGLRLIYYSQIVNDFQKGDIAEGYSVSREKKESFPLTVTSAQKNPTAFYLCASSIRGGGWETQYFGPGTRLLVL.

V usage is TRBV18 and J usage is TRBJ2-5; D might be TRBD1 (5 bases). Germline CDR1 and CDR2: KGHSH and LQKENI. Trimming removed 3 bases at V and 10 bases at J, with 9 bases between. This CDR3 comprises 11 residues. CDR3 region: CASSPARGQYF. CDR3 DNA: TGTGCCAGCTCACCCGCTAGGGGCCAGTACTTC.

The V gene is TRBV9, the J gene TRBJ2-1; no reliable D call. V lost 2 bases and J lost 1, with 13 bases in between. The CDR3 runs to 16 residues. Germline values: CDR1 SGDLS, CDR2 YYNGEE. DNA for the CDR3: TGTGCCAGCAGCGTGAGAGCTGGTCGATCCTACAATGAGCAGTTCTTC. Its protein product is CASSVRAGRSYNEQFF.

This chain uses TRBV28 with TRBJ1-2; D gene ambiguous. The V and J ends lost 7 bases and 8 bases respectively, with 14 bases between them. This CDR3 is 12 amino acids long. Germline V gene lookup returns CDR1 MDHEN and CDR2 SYDVKM. CDR3 loop: CASKGGEGGYTF. DNA of the CDR3: TGTGCCAGCAAGGGTGGGGAGGGAGGCTACACCTTC.

This chain links TRBV5-6 with TRBJ1-2, with D possibly matching TRBD1 (6 bases). Trimming stripped 1 base from V and 4 bases from J, with 11 bases between. CDR3 size: 14 residues. Germline lookup yields CDR1 SGHDT and CDR2 YYEEEE. CDR3 in DNA: TGTGCCAGCAGCTTGAGTCGAGGGGGCTATGGCTACACCTTC. Encoded protein: CASSLSRGGYGYTF.

The chain links TRBV7-9 to TRBJ2-1, with TRBD2 matching over 9 bases. Looked up from germline, CDR1 is SEHNR and CDR2 is FQNEAQ (reference sequence). Trimming took 5 bases from V and 0 from J; bases not matched to a gene: 5. This CDR3 comprises 16 residues. DNA of the CDR3: TGTGCCAGCAGCGTTAGCGGGAGTGGCTCCTACAATGAGCAGTTCTTC. It encodes CASSVSGSGSYNEQFF.

The chain uses TRBV18 and TRBJ2-3; a weak D match, TRBD2 (5 bases). Germline V lookup: CDR1 KGHSH, CDR2 LQKENI. V was trimmed by 2 bases and J by 1 base, leaving 16 bases between them. This CDR3 has 17 amino acids. The CDR3 coding sequence is TGTGCCAGCTCACCAGTCTTTCCGGTGGGAGGCACAGATACGCAGTATTTT. The encoded protein is CASSPVFPVGGTDTQYF.

The rearrangement uses TRBV12-3 or TRBV12-4 and TRBJ2-2; D is possibly TRBD2 (6 bases). CDR3 size: 12 residues. Trimming took 5 bases from V and 15 from J, leaving 16 bases between them. The CDR3 bases are TGTGCCAGCAGTCTTGGCCTAGCGAAGGTGTTTTTT. Encoded protein: CASSLGLAKVFF.

DNA for the CDR3: TGTGCCAGCAGCCAGACGGGACATTATAATGAAAAACTGTTTTTT. Translating it yields CASSQTGHYNEKLFF. J is TRBJ1-4 and V is TRBV7-2, with D perhaps matching TRBD1 (6 bases). Trimming took 5 bases from V and 4 from J, leaving 14 bases between them. This CDR3 comprises 15 residues. CDR1 SGHTA and CDR2 FQGNSA come from the germline V gene.

This chain connects TRBV30 to TRBJ1-6, with D tentatively TRBD1 (6 bases). Germline lookup yields CDR1 GTSNPN and CDR2 SVGIG (reference sequence). V shed 1 base and J shed 7 bases, with 14 bases lying between them. The CDR3 consists of 15 residues. Here the CDR3 reads CAWSAPTGSNSPLHF. The CDR3 region has the DNA TGTGCCTGGAGTGCACCTACAGGGTCGAATTCACCCCTCCACTTT.